This passage covers 5 T cell receptor beta chains from one sample sequenced in a study of CD8 T cells in Susac syndrome. RNA was extracted with the RNeasy kit, and a quantity of about 0.45 to 1 ug was reverse transcribed using random hexamers. TCRdb ran MiXCR on the immunoSEQ multiplex PCR reads and lists one entry per CDR3 protein. The data contain around 190,000 distinct CDR3 sequences, 85% to 95% of them singletons. The sample consisted of CD4+ T cells from PBMCs. The receptors derive from a human donor with Susac syndrome.

The V gene is TRBV10-3, the J gene TRBJ2-7; tentative D call: TRBD1 (5 bases). The ends were cut back, 2 bases at V and 3 bases at J, with 11 bases in the middle. The CDR3 consists of 14 residues. Germline V gene data show CDR1 as ENHRY and CDR2 as SYGVKD. CDR3 loop: CAISEQDTNYEQYF. Here the CDR3 DNA reads TGTGCCATCAGTGAGCAGGACACAAACTACGAGCAGTACTTC.

The rearrangement links TRBV29-1 to TRBJ1-4; TRBD1 might be the D (5 bases). Trimming stripped 5 bases from V and 0 bases from J, with 10 bases between. This CDR3 spans 14 amino acids. Germline V CDR1 and CDR2: SQVTM, ANQGSEA. In DNA, the CDR3 is TGCAGCGTTACAGACAGTGCAACTAATGAAAAACTGTTTTTT. Translated: CSVTDSATNEKLFF.

The chain carries TRBV25-1 and TRBJ2-5; weak D call: TRBD1 (5 bases). V was clipped by 1 base and J by 0 bases, with 12 bases between them. CDR3 length: 16 residues. Germline V gives CDR1 MGHDK, CDR2 SYGVNS. The DNA of the CDR3 is TGTGCCAGCAGTGAATTCCAGGGCTTGTACCAAGAGACCCAGTACTTC. This translates into CASSEFQGLYQETQYF.

This chain joins TRBV29-1 and TRBJ1-2, with D unresolved. Trimming removed 7 bases from V and 8 bases from J, with 14 bases in between. The germline CDR1 and CDR2 sequences are SQVTM and ANQGSEA. The CDR3 loop spans 11 amino acids. The CDR3 spells CSAQDGRGYTF. The CDR3 coding sequence is TGCAGCGCTCAGGACGGCCGGGGCTACACCTTC.

This chain connects TRBV9 to TRBJ1-6; 10 positions agree with TRBD1. CDR3 length equals 14 residues. Germline values: CDR1 SGDLS, CDR2 YYNGEE. After removal of 3 bases from V and 10 bases from J, the junction contained 4 bases not matched to a gene. The CDR3 reads CASSADRGLSPLHF. DNA of the CDR3: TGTGCCAGCAGCGCAGACAGGGGGCTGTCACCCCTCCACTTT.